The following is a T cell receptor beta chain sequence with its context. Its cognate antigen has yet to be identified. At one end, the junction sequence differs from germline, possibly due to a read error. The germline V gene encodes CDR1 SEHNR and CDR2 FQNEAQ (reference sequence). The CDR3 covers 13 residues, taking in both the cysteine and the phenylalanine. Of the read, only the CDR3 DNA is kept; its 39 bases are in frame from base 1. Explained via the paper, the time point label denotes: about 28 days (+/-7) after the second vaccine dose. Because spike-specific TCR depth and breadth did not differ between the two schedules, AZD1222 recipients who got a second dose at roughly 4 weeks were pooled with those who got a second dose at roughly 12 weeks. Vaccinee samples were obtained from the UK trials COV001 and COV002, which included a single-blind randomized controlled phase 2/3 trial of AZD1222 (ChAdOx1 nCoV-19) in healthy adults. For TCRbeta chain sequencing, PBMC samples from trial participants were taken at day 0 and at day 28 after the second dose.

The sample comes from a study of T cell responses to AZD1222 COVID-19 vaccine (dated by TCRdb to the early 2020s). Turning to the overall study: TCR sequencing covered over 230 trial participants: 200 to 210 given two doses of AZD1222 and 26 given two doses of MenACWY control vaccine. Trial participants were enrolled by age into subgroups of 18-55, 56-69 and 70-plus years, and about 150, 27 and 61 TCR-sequenced participants, respectively, were included in these subgroups.

The CDR3 regions of human TCRbeta chains were analyzed by immunosequencing. Under the source paper's analysis protocol: TCRs in the repertoires were matched against a reference library of SARS-CoV-2-specific TCRs that had been generated with the MIRA antigen-specificity platform. Breadth was defined as the fraction of unique TCRs that were SARS-CoV-2-associated. Depth was defined as the fraction of total T cells that were SARS-CoV-2-associated. Using the MIRA data, each spike-specific TCR was assigned both to the spike region to which the TCR was reactive and to a CD4 or CD8 class. Log10-transformed breadth and depth values were compared by one-way ANOVA with Sidak's multiple comparisons tests. TCRdb obtained this table from immuneACCESS and retained in-frame rearrangements with V and J assigned. These tables miss some clones; where compared with another copy, unresolved V genes account for less than half of the shortfall, and the remainder is unexplained. Clone size and the V and J calls come from that table; the DNA yielded D and trimming. The sample yields 50,000 to 65,000 clones; approximately 86% were counted once. Roughly 7.2% of the sample is held by the ten biggest clonotypes.

The research as a whole found: The 56-69-year group was small, and its depth increase did not reach significance, likely because of low power. Conclusions about previously exposed vaccinees are limited because only six or seven AZD1222 recipients were SARS-CoV-2 seropositive at baseline. Because no samples from the day 14 peak response were available, repertoires could be characterized only after the peak T cell response. Vaccine-associated CD4 TCRs spanned the whole spike protein, with dominant responses in regions 160-218 and 743-854. Participants were mostly white British, with more females than males. The authors suggested clonal diversity may have been underestimated. Nearly half of unique spike-specific TCRs reportedly recognized epitopes outside regions mutated in the B.1.351 and B.1.1.7 variants. After two AZD1222 doses, both the breadth and the depth of spike-specific TCRs were significantly higher than at day 0 and than in MenACWY recipients.

The sequence was obtained from an adult who received the AZD1222 COVID-19 vaccine. The rearrangement combines TRBV7-9 with TRBJ1-2, and TRBD1 matches 8 of the central bases. This material consisted of peripheral blood, taken 28 days after the second AZD1222 dose. The DNA sequence is as follows: TGTGCCAGCAGTTTAGCAGGGGGCCTTGGCTACACCTTC. This translates into CASSLAGGLGYTF.